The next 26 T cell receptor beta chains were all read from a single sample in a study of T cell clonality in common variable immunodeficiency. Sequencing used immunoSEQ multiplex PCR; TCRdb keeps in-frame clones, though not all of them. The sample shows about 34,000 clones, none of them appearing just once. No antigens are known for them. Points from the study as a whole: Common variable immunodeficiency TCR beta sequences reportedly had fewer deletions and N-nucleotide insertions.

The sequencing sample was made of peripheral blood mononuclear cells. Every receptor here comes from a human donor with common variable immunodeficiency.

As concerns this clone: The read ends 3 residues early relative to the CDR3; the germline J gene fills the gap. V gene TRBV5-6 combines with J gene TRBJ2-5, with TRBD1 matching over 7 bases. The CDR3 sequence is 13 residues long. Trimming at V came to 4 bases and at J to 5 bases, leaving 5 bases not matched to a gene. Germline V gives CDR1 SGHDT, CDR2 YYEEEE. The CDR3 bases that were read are TGTGCCAGCAGCCCATGGGGACAGGAGACC. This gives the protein CASSPWGQET. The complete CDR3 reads CASSPWGQETQYF.

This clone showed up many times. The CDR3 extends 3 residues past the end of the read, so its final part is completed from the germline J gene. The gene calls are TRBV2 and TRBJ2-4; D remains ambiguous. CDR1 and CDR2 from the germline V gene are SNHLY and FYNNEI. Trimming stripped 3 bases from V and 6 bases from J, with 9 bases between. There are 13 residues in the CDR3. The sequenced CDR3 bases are TGTGCCAGCAGTGAGGTTGAACTAAACATT. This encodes CASSEVELNI. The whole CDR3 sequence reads CASSEVELNIQYF.

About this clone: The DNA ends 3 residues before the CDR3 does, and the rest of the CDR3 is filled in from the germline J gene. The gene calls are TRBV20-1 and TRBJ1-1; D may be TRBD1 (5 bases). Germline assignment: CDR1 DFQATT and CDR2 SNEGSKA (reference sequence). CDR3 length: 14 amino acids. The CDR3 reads CSARDPDAEGEAFF. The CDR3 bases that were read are TGCAGTGCTAGAGATCCTGACGCCGAGGGGGAA.

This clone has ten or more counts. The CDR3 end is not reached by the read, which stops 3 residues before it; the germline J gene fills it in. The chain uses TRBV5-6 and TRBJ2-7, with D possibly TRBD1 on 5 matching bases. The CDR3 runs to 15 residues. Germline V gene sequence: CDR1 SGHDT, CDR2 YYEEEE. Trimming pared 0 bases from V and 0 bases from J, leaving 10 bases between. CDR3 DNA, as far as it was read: TGTGCCAGCAGCTTGGTGGGGCAGAGCTCCTACGAG. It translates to CASSLVGQSSYE. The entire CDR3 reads CASSLVGQSSYEQYF.

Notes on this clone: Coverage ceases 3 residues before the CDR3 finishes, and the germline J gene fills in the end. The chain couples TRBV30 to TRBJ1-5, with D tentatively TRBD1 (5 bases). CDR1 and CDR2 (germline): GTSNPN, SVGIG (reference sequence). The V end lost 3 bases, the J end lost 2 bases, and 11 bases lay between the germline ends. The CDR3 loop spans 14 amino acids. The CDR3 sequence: CAWSQGRGNQPQHF. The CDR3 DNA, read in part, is TGTGCCTGGAGCCAGGGTCGGGGCAATCAGCCC.

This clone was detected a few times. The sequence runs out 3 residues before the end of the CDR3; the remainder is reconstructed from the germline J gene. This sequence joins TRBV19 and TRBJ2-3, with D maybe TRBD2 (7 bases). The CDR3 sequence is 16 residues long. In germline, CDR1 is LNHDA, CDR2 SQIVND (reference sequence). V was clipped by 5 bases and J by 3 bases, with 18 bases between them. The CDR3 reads CASSPSGGRGTDTQYF. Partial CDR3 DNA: TGTGCCAGTAGTCCCTCCGGGGGGCGGGGGACAGATACG.

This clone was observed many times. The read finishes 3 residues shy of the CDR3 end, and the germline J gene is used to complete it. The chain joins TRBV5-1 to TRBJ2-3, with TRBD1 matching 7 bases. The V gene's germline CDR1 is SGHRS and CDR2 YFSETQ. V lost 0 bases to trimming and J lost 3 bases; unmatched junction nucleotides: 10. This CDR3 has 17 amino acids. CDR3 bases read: TGCGCCAGCAGCTTGGAGCTTCAGGGGGTTGGTACAGATACG. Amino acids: CASSLELQGVGTDT. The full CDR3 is CASSLELQGVGTDTQYF.

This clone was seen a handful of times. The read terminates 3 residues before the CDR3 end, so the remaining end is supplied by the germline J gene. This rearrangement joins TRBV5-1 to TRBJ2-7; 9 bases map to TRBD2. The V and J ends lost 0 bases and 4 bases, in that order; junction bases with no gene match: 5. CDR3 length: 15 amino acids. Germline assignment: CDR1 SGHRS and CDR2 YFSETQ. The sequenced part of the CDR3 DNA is TGCGCCAGCAGCTTGGGTCTAGCGGGATTGTACGAG. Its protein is CASSLGLAGLYE. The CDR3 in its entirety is CASSLGLAGLYEQYF. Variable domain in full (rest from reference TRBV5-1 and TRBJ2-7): KAGVTQTPRYLIKTRGQQVTLSCSPISGHRSVSWYQQTPGQGLQFLFEYFSETQRNKGNFPGRFSGRQFSNSRSEMNVSTLELGDSALYLCASSLGLAGLYEQYFGPGTRLTVT.

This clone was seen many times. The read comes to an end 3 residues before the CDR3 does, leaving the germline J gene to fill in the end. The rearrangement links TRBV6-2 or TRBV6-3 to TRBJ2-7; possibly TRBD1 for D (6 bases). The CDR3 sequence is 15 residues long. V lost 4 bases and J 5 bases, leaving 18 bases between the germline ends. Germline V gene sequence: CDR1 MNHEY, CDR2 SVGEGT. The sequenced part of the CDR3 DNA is TGTGCCAGCAGTTCACAGGGTCTGGTTGTGCACGAG. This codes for CASSSQGLVVHE. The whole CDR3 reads CASSSQGLVVHEQYF.

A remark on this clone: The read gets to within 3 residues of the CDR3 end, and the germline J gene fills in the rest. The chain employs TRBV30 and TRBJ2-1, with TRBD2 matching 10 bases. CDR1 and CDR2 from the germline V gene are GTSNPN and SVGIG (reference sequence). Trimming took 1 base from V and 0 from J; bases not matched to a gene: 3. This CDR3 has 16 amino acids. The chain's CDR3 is CAWSDWTSGSYNEQFF. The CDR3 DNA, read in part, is TGTGCCTGGAGTGACTGGACTAGCGGCTCCTACAATGAG.

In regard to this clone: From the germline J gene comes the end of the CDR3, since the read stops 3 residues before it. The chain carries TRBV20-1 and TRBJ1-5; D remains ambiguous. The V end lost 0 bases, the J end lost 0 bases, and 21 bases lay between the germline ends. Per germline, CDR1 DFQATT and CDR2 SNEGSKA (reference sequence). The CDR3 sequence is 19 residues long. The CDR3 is CSARDFTSGGSYSNQPQHF. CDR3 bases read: TGCAGTGCTAGAGATTTCACTTCAGGTGGGTCTTATAGCAATCAGCCC.

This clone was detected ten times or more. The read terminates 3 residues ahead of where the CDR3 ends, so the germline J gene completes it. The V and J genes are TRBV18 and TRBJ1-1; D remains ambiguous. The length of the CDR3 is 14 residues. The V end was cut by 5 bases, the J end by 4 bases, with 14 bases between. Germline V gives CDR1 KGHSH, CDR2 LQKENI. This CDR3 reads CASSSIGFSTEAFF. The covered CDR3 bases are TGTGCCAGCTCATCGATCGGGTTTAGCACTGAA.

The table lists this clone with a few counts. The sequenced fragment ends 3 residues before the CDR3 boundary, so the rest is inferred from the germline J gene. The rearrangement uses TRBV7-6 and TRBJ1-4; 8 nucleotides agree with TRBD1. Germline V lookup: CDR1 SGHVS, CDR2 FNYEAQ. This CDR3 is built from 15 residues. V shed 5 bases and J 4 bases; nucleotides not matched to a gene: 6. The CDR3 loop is CASSLGTGYNEKLFF. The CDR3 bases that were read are TGTGCCAGCAGCCTCGGGACAGGTTATAATGAAAAA.

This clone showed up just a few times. The DNA read from the CDR3 is TGTGCCAGCTCACCACGCAGGACAACTAATGAAAAA. It yields the protein CASSPRRTTNEK. The entire CDR3 protein reads CASSPRRTTNEKLFF. This rearrangement joins TRBV18 to TRBJ1-4, with D uncertain. The read falls 3 residues short of the CDR3 end, and the missing part is taken from the germline J gene. The V end was cut by 1 base, the J end by 0 bases, with 6 bases between. CDR1 and CDR2 from the germline V gene are KGHSH and LQKENI. The CDR3 has 15 residues.

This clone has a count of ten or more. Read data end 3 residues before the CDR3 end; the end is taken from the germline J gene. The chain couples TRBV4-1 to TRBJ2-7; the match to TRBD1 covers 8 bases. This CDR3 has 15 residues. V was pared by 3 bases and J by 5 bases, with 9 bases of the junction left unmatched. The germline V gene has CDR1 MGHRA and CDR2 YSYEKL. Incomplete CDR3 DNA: TGCGCCAGCAGCCACCCCGGACAGGGTACCCACGAG. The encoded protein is CASSHPGQGTHE. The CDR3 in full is CASSHPGQGTHEQYF.

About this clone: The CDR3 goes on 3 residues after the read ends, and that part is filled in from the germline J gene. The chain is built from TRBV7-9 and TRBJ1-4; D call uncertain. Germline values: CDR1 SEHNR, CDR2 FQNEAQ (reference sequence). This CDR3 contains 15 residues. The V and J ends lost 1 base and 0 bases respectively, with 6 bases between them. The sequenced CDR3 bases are TGTGCCAGCAGCTTAGGTCTAGCAACTAATGAAAAA. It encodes CASSLGLATNEK. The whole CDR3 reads CASSLGLATNEKLFF.

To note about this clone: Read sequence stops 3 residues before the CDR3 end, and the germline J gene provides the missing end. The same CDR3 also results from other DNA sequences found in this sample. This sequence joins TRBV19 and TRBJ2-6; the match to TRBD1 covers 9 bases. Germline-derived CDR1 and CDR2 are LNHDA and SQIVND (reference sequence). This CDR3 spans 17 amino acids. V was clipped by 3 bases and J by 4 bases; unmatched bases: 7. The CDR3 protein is CASSIGQGRTGANVLTF. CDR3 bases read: TGTGCCAGTAGTATCGGACAGGGGAGGACGGGGGCCAACGTC.

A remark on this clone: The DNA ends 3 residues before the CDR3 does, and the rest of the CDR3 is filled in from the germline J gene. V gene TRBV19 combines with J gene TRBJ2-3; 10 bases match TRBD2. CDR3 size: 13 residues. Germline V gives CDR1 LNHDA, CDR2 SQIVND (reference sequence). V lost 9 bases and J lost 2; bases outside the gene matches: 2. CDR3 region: CASGLAVTDTQYF. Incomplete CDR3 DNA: TGTGCCAGCGGACTAGCGGTCACAGATACG. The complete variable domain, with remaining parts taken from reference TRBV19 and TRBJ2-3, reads DGGITQSPKYLFRKEGQNVTLSCEQNLNHDAMYWYRQDPGQGLRLIYYSQIVNDFQKGDIAEGYSVSREKKESFPLTVTSAQKNPTAFYLCASGLAVTDTQYFGPGTRLTVL.

The CDR3 is CSARDVQEGRESEQFF. The part of the CDR3 DNA that was read is TGCAGTGCTAGAGATGTACAGGAGGGCCGGGAGAGTGAG. The chain couples TRBV20-1 to TRBJ2-1, with D possibly being TRBD2 (6 bases). The read is 3 residues too short to cover the CDR3 end, so that end is filled in from the germline J gene. CDR1 and CDR2 (germline): DFQATT, SNEGSKA (reference sequence). V lost 0 bases, J lost 9 bases, and 21 bases lay in between. This CDR3 is built from 16 residues.

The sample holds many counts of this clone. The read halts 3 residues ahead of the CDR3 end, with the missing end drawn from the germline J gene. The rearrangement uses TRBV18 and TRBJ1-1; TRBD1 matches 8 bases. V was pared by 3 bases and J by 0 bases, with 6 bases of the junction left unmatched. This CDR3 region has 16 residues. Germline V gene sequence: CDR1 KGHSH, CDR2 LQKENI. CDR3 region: CASSPWDRLMNTEAFF. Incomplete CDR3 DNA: TGTGCCAGCTCACCTTGGGACAGGCTCATGAACACTGAA.

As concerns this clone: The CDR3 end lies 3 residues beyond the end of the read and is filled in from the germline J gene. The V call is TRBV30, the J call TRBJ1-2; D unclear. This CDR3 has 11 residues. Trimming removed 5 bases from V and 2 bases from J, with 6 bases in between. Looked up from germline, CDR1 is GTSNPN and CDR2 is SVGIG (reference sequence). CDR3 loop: CAWAANYGYTF. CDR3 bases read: TGTGCCTGGGCAGCGAACTATGGC. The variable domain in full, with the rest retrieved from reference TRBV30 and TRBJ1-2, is SQTIHQWPATLVQPVGSPLSLECTVEGTSNPNLYWYRQAAGRGLQLLFYSVGIGQISSEVPQNLSASRPQDRQFILSSKKLLLSDSGFYLCAWAANYGYTFGSGTRLTVV.

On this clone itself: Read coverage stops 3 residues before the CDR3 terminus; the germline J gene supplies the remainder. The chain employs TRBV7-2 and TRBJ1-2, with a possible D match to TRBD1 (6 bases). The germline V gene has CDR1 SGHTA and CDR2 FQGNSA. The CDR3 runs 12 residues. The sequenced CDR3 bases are TGTGCCAGCAGCTTCGACAGGTGGGGC. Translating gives CASSFDRWG. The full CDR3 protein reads CASSFDRWGYTF.

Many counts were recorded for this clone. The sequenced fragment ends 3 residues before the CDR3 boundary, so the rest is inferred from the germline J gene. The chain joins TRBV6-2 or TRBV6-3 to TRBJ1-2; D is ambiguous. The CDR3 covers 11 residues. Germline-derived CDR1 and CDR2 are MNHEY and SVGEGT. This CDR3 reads CASSMAGGYTF. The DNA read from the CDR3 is TGTGCCAGCAGTATGGCGGGCGGC.

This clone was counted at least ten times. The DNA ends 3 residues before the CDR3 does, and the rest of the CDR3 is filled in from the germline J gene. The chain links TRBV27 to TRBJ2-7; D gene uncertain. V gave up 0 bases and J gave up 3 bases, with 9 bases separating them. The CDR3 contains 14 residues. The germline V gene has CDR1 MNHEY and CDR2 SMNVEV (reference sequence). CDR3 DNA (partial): TGTGCCAGCAGTTTATCCACGGTTGGCTACGAG. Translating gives CASSLSTVGYE. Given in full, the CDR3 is CASSLSTVGYEQYF.

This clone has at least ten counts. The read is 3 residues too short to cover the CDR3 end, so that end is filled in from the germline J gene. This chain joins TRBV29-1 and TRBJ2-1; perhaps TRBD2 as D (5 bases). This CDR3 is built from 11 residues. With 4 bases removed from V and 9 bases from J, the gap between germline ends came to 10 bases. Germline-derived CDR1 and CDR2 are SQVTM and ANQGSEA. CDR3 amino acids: CSVGQEVEQFF. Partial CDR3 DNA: TGCAGCGTTGGGCAGGAGGTTGAG.

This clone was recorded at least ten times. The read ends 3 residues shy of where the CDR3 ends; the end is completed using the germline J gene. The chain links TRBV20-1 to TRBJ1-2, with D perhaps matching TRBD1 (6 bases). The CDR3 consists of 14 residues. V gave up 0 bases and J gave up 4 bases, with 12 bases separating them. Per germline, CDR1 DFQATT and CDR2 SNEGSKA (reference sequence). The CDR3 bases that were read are TGCAGTGCTAGAGATCAAAAGACAGGCTATGGC. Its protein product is CSARDQKTGYG. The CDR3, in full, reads CSARDQKTGYGYTF.